This TCR beta chain was documented in a study of blood T cell repertoires in COVID-19 (dated by TCRdb to the early 2020s). Regarding the complete study: Samples covering the acute and convalescent phases of COVID-19 were provided by collaborators in the United States, Italy and Spain. The material from the prospective study consisted of cDNA or gDNA derived from T cells, B-cell-depleted T cells, or PBMCs. The repertoires were made available in a free public database intended to serve as a resource for research on the immune response to SARS-CoV-2. Samples came from the ongoing ImmuneRACE study (first 160 participants) plus 1,254 subjects from 6 global collaborators. The dataset comprised deeply sampled blood TCRbeta repertoires from subjects exposed to, actively infected with, or recovered from COVID-19. Where available, HLA class I and class II types were taken from metadata supplied by the sample provider and were not determined by assay-based typing. The sample metadata nearly always contained a de-identified subject ID, COVID-19 status, age in years and sex. Beyond this particular receptor, the publication reports: Clinical and demographic metadata were provided uncurated, with the amount varying by source and participant.

Of note for this clone: Its antigen remains unidentified. It has no much larger one-base neighbor in the sample; base qualities were not kept.

The immunoSEQ Assay, a bias-controlled multiplex PCR, was used to amplify TCRbeta CDR3 regions from genomic DNA. The authors' analysis ran thus. Nucleated cell counts per sample were estimated from amplification of reference gene primers within the assay. Sequence reads were collapsed and filtered to measure the absolute abundance of every unique TCRbeta CDR3 rearrangement. For each sample, productive Simpson clonality was calculated by taking the square root of Simpson's diversity index across productive rearrangements. Sourced from immuneACCESS, this table was stored by TCRdb with only in-frame sequences that have V and J called. A share of the clones is absent; for the studies checked, an unresolved V gene accounts for under half, and the remainder has no known explanation. D and trimming come from the DNA, and the V and J calls and clone size come from that table. This sample holds some 120,000 clones; approximately 84% were observed only once. In total, the top ten clones hold approximately 1.5% of the sample.

Whole blood was collected in K2EDTA tubes by collaborating institutions according to the institutions' own protocols. For TCRbeta analysis, collaborators shipped samples in one of three forms: frozen whole blood, isolated PBMCs, or DNA extracted from either of those sample types. CDR1 is given as SGDLS and CDR2 as YYNGEE, both from the germline V gene. Inclusive of the bounding cysteine and phenylalanine, the CDR3 is 17 residues long. Left in the record is the CDR3 DNA by itself, 51 bases read in frame from the first base. Ends trimmed: V by 3 bases, J by 3 bases; bases unmatched to a gene: 10. Sequencing used peripheral blood. This clonotype was obtained from a man aged 35 to 55 with acute or convalescent COVID-19. The chain is encoded by TRBV9 joined to TRBJ2-1; 9 bases in the middle match TRBD2. The CDR3 protein: CASSGDPKREDYNEQFF. The nucleotide sequence is given as TGTGCCAGCAGCGGGGACCCCAAGCGGGAGGACTACAATGAGCAGTTCTTC. The variable domain in full, with residues beyond the CDR3 obtained from the reference TRBV9 and TRBJ2-1 genes, is DSGVTQTPKHLITATGQRVTLRCSPRSGDLSVYWYQQSLDQGLQFLIQYYNGEERAKGNILERFSAQQFPDLHSELNLSSLELGDSALYFCASSGDPKREDYNEQFFGPGTRLTVL.